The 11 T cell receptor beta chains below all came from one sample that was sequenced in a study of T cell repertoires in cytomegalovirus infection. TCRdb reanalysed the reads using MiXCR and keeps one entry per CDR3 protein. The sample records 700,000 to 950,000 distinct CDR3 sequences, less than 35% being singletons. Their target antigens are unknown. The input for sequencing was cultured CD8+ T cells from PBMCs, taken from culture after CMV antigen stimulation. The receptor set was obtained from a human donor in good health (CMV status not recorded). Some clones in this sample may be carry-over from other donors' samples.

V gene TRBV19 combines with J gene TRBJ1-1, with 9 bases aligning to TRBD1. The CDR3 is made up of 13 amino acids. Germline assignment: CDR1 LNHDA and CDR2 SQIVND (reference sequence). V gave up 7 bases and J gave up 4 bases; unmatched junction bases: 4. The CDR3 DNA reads TGTGCCAGTACCAGGACAGGGGTCACTGAAGCTTTCTTT. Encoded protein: CASTRTGVTEAFF. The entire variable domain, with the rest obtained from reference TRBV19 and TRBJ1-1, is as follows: DGGITQSPKYLFRKEGQNVTLSCEQNLNHDAMYWYRQDPGQGLRLIYYSQIVNDFQKGDIAEGYSVSREKKESFPLTVTSAQKNPTAFYLCASTRTGVTEAFFGQGTRLTVV.

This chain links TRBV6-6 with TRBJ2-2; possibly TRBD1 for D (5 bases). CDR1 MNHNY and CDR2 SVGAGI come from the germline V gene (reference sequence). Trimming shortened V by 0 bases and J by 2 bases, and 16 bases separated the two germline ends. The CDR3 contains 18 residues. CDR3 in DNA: TGTGCCAGCAGTTACTCGATAGGCTGGGGCCGTAACACCGGGGAGCTGTTTTTT. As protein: CASSYSIGWGRNTGELFF.

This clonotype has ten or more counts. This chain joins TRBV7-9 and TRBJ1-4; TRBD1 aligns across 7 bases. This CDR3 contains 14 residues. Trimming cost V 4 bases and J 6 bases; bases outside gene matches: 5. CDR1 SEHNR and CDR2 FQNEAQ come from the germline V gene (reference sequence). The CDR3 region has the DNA TGTGCCAGCAGCTCTAAGGGGGCGGATGAAAAACTGTTTTTT. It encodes CASSSKGADEKLFF.

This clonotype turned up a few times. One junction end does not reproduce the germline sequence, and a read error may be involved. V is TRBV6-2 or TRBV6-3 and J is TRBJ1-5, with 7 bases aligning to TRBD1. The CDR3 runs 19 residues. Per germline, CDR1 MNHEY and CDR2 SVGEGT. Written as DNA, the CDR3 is TGTGCCAGCAGCTACTCCCGGACAGGAGGGTCCTATAGCAATCAGCCCCAGCATTTT. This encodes CASSYSRTGGSYSNQPQHF.

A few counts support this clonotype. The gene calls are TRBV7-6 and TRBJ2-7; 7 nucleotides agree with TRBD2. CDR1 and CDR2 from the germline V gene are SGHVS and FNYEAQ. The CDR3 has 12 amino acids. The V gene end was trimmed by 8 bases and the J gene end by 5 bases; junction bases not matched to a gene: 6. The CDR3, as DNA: TGTGCCAGCGGGGAGGGGTTCAACGAGCAGTACTTC. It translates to CASGEGFNEQYF.

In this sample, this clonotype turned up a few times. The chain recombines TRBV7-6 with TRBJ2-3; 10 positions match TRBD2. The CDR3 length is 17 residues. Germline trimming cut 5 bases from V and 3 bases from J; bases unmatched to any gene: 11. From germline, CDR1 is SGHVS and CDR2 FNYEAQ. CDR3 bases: TGTGCCAGCAGCCGATCCAGAGCGGGGGGGCGGACAGATACGCAGTATTTT. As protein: CASSRSRAGGRTDTQYF.

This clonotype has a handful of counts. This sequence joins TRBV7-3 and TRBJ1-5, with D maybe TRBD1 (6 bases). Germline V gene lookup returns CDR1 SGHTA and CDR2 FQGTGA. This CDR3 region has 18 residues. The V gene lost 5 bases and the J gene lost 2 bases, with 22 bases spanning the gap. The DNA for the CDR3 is TGTGCCAGCAGCCCAGAAACCACAGGGCACCGGGGCAATCAGCCCCAGCATTTT. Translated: CASSPETTGHRGNQPQHF. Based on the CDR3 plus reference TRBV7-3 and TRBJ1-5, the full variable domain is GAGVSQTPSNKVTEKGKYVELRCDPISGHTALYWYRQSLGQGPEFLIYFQGTGAADDSGLPNDRFFAVRPEGSVSTLKIQRTERGDSAVYLCASSPETTGHRGNQPQHFGDGTRLSIL.

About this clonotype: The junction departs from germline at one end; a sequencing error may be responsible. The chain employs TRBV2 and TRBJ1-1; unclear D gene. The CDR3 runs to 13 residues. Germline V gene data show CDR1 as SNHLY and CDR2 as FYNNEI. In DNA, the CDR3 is TGTGCCAGCGGTGAAAAGTCCGGGATTGAAGCTTTCTTT. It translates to CASGEKSGIEAFF.

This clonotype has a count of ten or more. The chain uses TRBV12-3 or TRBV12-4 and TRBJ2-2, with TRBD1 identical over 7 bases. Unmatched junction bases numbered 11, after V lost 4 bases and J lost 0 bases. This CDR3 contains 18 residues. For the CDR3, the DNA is TGTGCCAGCAGTTGGCAGAAAGGGACAGCCTCGAACACCGGGGAGCTGTTTTTT. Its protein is CASSWQKGTASNTGELFF.

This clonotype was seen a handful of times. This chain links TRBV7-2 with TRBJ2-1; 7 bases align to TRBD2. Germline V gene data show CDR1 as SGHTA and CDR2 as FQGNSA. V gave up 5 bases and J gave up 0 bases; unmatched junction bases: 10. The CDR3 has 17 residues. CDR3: CASSQRWRGSSYNEQFF. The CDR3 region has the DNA TGTGCCAGCAGCCAAAGATGGCGGGGGAGCTCCTACAATGAGCAGTTCTTC.

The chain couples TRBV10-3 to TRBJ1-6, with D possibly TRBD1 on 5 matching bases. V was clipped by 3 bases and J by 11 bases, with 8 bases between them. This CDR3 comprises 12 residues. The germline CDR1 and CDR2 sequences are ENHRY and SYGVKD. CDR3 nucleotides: TGTGCCATCAGTGAATGGGACGCACCCCTCCACTTT. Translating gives CAISEWDAPLHF.